These 2 T cell receptor beta chains originate from one sample sequenced in a study of T cell responses to AZD1222 COVID-19 vaccine. Here immunoSEQ multiplex PCR was the method, and the copy in TCRdb shows in-frame clones only, minus some. The sample carries 80,000 to 100,000 clones, almost 90% recorded once. The source was peripheral blood, collected on day 0 of MenACWY control vaccination. These TCRs come from an adult in good health.

The chain couples TRBV7-2 to TRBJ1-4; maybe TRBD1 (5 bases). The V gene's germline CDR1 is SGHTA and CDR2 FQGNSA. This CDR3 has 13 residues. V lost 4 bases, J lost 7 bases, and 10 bases lay in between. The CDR3 bases are TGTGCCAGCAGCTCCCAGGGCGGTGAAAAACTGTTTTTT. This encodes CASSSQGGEKLFF.

V is TRBV7-7 and J is TRBJ2-5; D not resolved. CDR3 length: 15 residues. V was cut by 0 bases and J by 2 bases, with 10 bases left in between. Germline assignment: CDR1 SSHAT and CDR2 FNYEAQ (reference sequence). The DNA for the CDR3 is TGTGCCAGCAGCTTAGCGGGGTCGGCACAAGAGACCCAGTACTTC. Residues: CASSLAGSAQETQYF. Supplemented by reference TRBV7-7 and TRBJ2-5, the full variable domain reads GAGVSQSPRYKVTKRGQDVTLRCDPISSHATLYWYQQALGQGPEFLTYFNYEAQPDKSGLPSDRFSAERPEGSISTLTIQRTEQRDSAMYRCASSLAGSAQETQYFGPGTRLLVL.